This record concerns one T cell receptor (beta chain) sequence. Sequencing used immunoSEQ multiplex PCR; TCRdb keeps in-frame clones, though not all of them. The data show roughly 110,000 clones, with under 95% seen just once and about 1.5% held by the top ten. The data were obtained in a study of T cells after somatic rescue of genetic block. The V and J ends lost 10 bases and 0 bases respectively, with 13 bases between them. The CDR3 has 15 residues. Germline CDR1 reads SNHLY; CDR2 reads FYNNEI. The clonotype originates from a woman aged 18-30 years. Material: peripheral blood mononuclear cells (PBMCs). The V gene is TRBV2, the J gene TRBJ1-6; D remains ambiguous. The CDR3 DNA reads TGTGCCACTTCGAAGCTGAGCTCCTATAATTCACCCCTCCACTTT. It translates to CATSKLSSYNSPLHF.